Each of the 18 T cell receptor beta chains below was sequenced from the same sample in a study of vaccination and CD4 T cells after COVID-19. For these receptors, no antigen is known. Cultured CD4+ T cell DNA was sequenced using the Oncomine TCR Beta short-read assay. TCRdb re-analysed the PCR reads in MiXCR, keeping a single row per CDR3 protein. Seen here are around 16,000 distinct CDR3 sequences, about 67% observed once, and the top ten hold 15% to 20%. Treatment indicated: roughly ten-day PBMC culture with coronavirus spike peptide pools or control peptides (ViraFEST assay). Sequencing was done on a sample of CD4+ T cells from blood, cultured in vitro. These receptors all stem from a human donor who had recovered from COVID-19.

This rearrangement joins TRBV24-1 to TRBJ1-2; 7 bases are a match to TRBD1. V lost 10 bases and J lost 4; bases outside the gene matches: 17. Germline lookup yields CDR1 KGHDR and CDR2 SFDVKD. The CDR3 is 16 amino acids. The CDR3 is CATQTTGRNSGYGYTF. In nucleotides, the CDR3 is TGTGCCACGCAGACGACAGGGAGGAATTCGGGCTATGGCTACACCTTC.

V gene TRBV20-1 combines with J gene TRBJ2-3; TRBD2 might be the D (6 bases). The germline gives CDR1 DFQATT, CDR2 SNEGSKA (reference sequence). V lost 6 bases, J lost 4 bases, and 17 bases lay in between. The CDR3 is 14 amino acids. The CDR3 reads CSAIPGRGPDTQYF. In DNA, the CDR3 is TGCAGTGCCATCCCCGGGAGAGGTCCAGATACGCAGTATTTT.

J is TRBJ2-2 and V is TRBV30; tentatively, D is TRBD2 (6 bases). The V gene's germline CDR1 is GTSNPN and CDR2 SVGIG (reference sequence). This CDR3 spans 14 amino acids. Trimming pared 5 bases from V and 0 bases from J, leaving 10 bases between. CDR3 DNA: TGTGCCTGGTCCCGGGACTCGAACACCGGGGAGCTGTTTTTT. It translates to CAWSRDSNTGELFF.

The chain employs TRBV27 and TRBJ2-7; 8 bases are a match to TRBD2. J was trimmed by 6 bases and V by 2 bases; bases with no gene match: 24. Germline V lookup: CDR1 MNHEY, CDR2 SMNVEV (reference sequence). The CDR3 spans 20 residues. The CDR3 reads CASSLKPLLSGITYRGEQYF. Written as DNA, the CDR3 is TGTGCCAGCAGTTTAAAGCCCCTCCTTAGCGGGATTACCTACCGGGGCGAGCAGTACTTC.

The genes are TRBV19 and TRBJ1-5; 10 bases fit TRBD1. CDR3 size: 13 residues. The V and J ends lost 7 bases and 11 bases, in that order; junction bases with no gene match: 8. Germline V gene data show CDR1 as LNHDA and CDR2 as SQIVND (reference sequence). CDR3 amino acids: CASNKDRGSAQHF. The CDR3 coding sequence is TGTGCCAGTAACAAGGACAGGGGGTCTGCCCAGCATTTT.

This clonotype was seen only a few times. J is TRBJ2-5 and V is TRBV7-2; 8 positions match TRBD2. V lost 0 bases and J lost 5; bases outside the gene matches: 5. Looked up from germline, CDR1 is SGHTA and CDR2 is FQGNSA. The CDR3 totals 15 residues. The DNA for the CDR3 is TGTGCCAGCAGCTTAGCCAGGACTAGCCGTGAGACCCAGTACTTC. Translating gives CASSLARTSRETQYF.

The rearrangement links TRBV20-1 to TRBJ2-5; perhaps TRBD2 as D (5 bases). This CDR3 has 13 residues. Trimming removed 6 bases at V and 10 bases at J, with 21 bases between. The germline V gene encodes CDR1 DFQATT and CDR2 SNEGSKA (reference sequence). The CDR3 is CSAPRTNGESQYF. CDR3 bases: TGCAGTGCCCCCCGTACGAACGGGGAAAGCCAGTACTTC.

The rearrangement joins TRBV15 to TRBJ1-5, with D maybe TRBD1 (5 bases). V lost 0 bases, J lost 7 bases, and 10 bases lay in between. The CDR3 is 14 residues long. Germline V gene data show CDR1 as LNHNV and CDR2 as YYDKDF (reference sequence). For the CDR3, the DNA is TGTGCCACCAGCAGAGATGGGGGGTTCCAGCCCCAGCATTTT. Its protein product is CATSRDGGFQPQHF.

This clonotype was seen a few times. The chain uses TRBV28 and TRBJ1-1; a possible D gene is TRBD1 (6 bases). CDR1 is MDHEN, CDR2 SYDVKM, per germline. The CDR3 contains 14 residues. V lost 4 bases and J 6 bases, leaving 15 bases between the germline ends. The CDR3 sequence is CASSSRGRIAEAFF. The CDR3 DNA follows: TGTGCCAGCAGTTCCAGGGGTAGGATCGCTGAAGCTTTCTTT.

This clonotype was seen more than once but under ten times. This chain uses TRBV7-3 with TRBJ2-3; D is uncertain. Germline CDR1 reads SGHTA; CDR2 reads FQGTGA. The CDR3 loop spans 15 amino acids. V was pared by 5 bases and J by 2 bases, with 14 bases between. CDR3 bases: TGTGCCAGCAGCCCCAACCCCGGGCTCACAGATACGCAGTATTTT. Translated, it gives CASSPNPGLTDTQYF. Variable domain in full (rest from reference TRBV7-3 and TRBJ2-3): GAGVSQTPSNKVTEKGKYVELRCDPISGHTALYWYRQSLGQGPEFLIYFQGTGAADDSGLPNDRFFAVRPEGSVSTLKIQRTERGDSAVYLCASSPNPGLTDTQYFGPGTRLTVL.

V gene TRBV20-1 combines with J gene TRBJ1-1, with 9 bases that match TRBD1. Germline CDR1 is DFQATT and CDR2 is SNEGSKA (reference sequence). V shed 1 base, J shed 4 bases, and the junction held 13 bases outside the gene matches. This CDR3 comprises 17 residues. The CDR3 is CSARGRDRALWGTEAFF. Here the CDR3 DNA reads TGCAGTGCTAGAGGGCGGGACAGGGCCTTGTGGGGCACTGAAGCTTTCTTT.

The J gene is TRBJ1-2, the V gene TRBV18; no reliable D call. CDR3 length equals 12 residues. Germline V gene sequence: CDR1 KGHSH, CDR2 LQKENI. V gave up 2 bases and J gave up 7 bases, with 8 bases separating them. CDR3 sequence: CASSPGERGYTF. The CDR3 nucleotides read TGTGCCAGCTCACCAGGGGAACGTGGCTACACCTTC.

This sequence joins TRBV27 and TRBJ1-6; 9 nucleotides line up with TRBD1. The CDR3 spans 19 residues. Trimming took 5 bases from V and 4 from J; bases not matched to a gene: 15. CDR1 is MNHEY, CDR2 SMNVEV, per germline (reference sequence). For the CDR3, the DNA is TGTGCCAGCAGTGGTACGGGACAGGGTGCGGGAAGATATAATTCACCCCTCCACTTT. Protein: CASSGTGQGAGRYNSPLHF.

The chain employs TRBV7-9 and TRBJ2-1; D gene ambiguous. The V gene's germline CDR1 is SEHNR and CDR2 FQNEAQ (reference sequence). V dropped 1 base and J dropped 2 bases, with 12 bases sitting between them. The CDR3 consists of 16 residues. This CDR3 reads CASSLGRDWTYNEQFF. CDR3 nucleotides: TGTGCCAGCAGCTTAGGGCGAGACTGGACCTACAATGAGCAGTTCTTC.

This clonotype has a single count. The genes are TRBV20-1 and TRBJ1-3; D possibly corresponds to TRBD1 (6 bases). V gave up 1 base and J gave up 0 bases, with 13 bases separating them. This CDR3 is 16 amino acids long. Germline CDR1 is DFQATT and CDR2 is SNEGSKA (reference sequence). Here the CDR3 DNA reads TGCAGTGCTAGAGCTGGACAGTTTCACTCTGGAAACACCATATATTTT. Its translation: CSARAGQFHSGNTIYF.

The rearrangement joins TRBV7-9 to TRBJ1-1; perhaps TRBD1 as D (6 bases). Germline V gives CDR1 SEHNR, CDR2 FQNEAQ (reference sequence). V gave up 3 bases and J gave up 6 bases, with 17 bases separating them. The CDR3 totals 15 residues. CDR3 protein: CASSLMQAGTSEAFF. The CDR3 region has the DNA TGTGCCAGCAGCTTGATGCAGGCGGGGACATCTGAAGCTTTCTTT.

V and J are TRBV6-1 and TRBJ1-6, with a possible D match to TRBD1 (5 bases). CDR3 size: 12 residues. From germline, CDR1 is MNHNS and CDR2 SASEGT. Trimming removed 11 bases at V and 7 bases at J, with 12 bases between. This CDR3 reads CAGGGRNSPLHF. The CDR3 DNA reads TGTGCCGGCGGGGGTCGGAATTCACCCCTCCACTTT.

The chain carries TRBV6-1 and TRBJ1-2, with 11 bases aligning to TRBD1. The CDR3 totals 14 residues. Germline V gives CDR1 MNHNS, CDR2 SASEGT. The V and J ends lost 5 bases and 4 bases, in that order; junction bases with no gene match: 3. The CDR3 is CASSTGQGAYGYTF. The CDR3, as DNA: TGTGCCAGCAGTACTGGACAGGGGGCCTATGGCTACACCTTC.